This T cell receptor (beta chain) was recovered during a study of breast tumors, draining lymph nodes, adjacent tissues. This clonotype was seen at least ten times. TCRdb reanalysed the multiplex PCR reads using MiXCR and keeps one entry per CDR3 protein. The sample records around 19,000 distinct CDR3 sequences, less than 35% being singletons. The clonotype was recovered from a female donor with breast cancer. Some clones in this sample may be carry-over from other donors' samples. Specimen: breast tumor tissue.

CDR3 sequence: CASYRDGGYTF. The CDR3 DNA reads as TGTGCCAGCTACAGGGATGGGGGCTACACCTTC. The chain has TRBV6-1 and TRBJ1-2; TRBD1 is a possible D gene (6 bases). V was cut by 8 bases and J by 8 bases, with 12 bases left in between. Germline CDR1 MNHNS, CDR2 SASEGT. CDR3 size: 11 residues.